This TCR beta chain stems from a study of T cell repertoires in cytomegalovirus infection. One entry per CDR3 protein results from TCRdb running MiXCR on the reads. Of approximately 250,000 distinct CDR3 sequences listed, roughly 9% are singletons. Germline V gene sequence: CDR1 SNHLY, CDR2 FYNNEI. Losses at the gene ends were 4 bases for V and 9 bases for J; bases not matched to a gene: 5. There are 13 residues in the CDR3. This clonotype came up many times. Its antigen remains unknown. Study results and caveats: Dominating the ex vivo response were HLA-C-restricted CMV-specific TCR beta clonotypes. Summed frequency of shared TCR beta families picked out CMV carriers who also had the relevant HLA.

Sample: PBMCs. This chain joins TRBV2 and TRBJ1-1, with 10 bases that match TRBD1. The TCR originated in a human donor in good health (CMV status not recorded). Some clones in this sample may be carry-over from other donors' samples. CDR3 sequence (DNA): TGTGCCAGCAGTGTGGGACAGGGGCTTCAAGCTTTCTTT. Protein sequence: CASSVGQGLQAFF.